Following are 7 T cell receptor beta chains from one sample sequenced in a study of cytomegalovirus exposure and HLA in healthy donors. Researchers ran the PCR with 60 Vbeta and 13 Jbeta primers. The assay was immunoSEQ multiplex PCR, and TCRdb's table has in-frame clones only and misses some. The data show approximately 170,000 clones, just over 75% seen once. Sequencing was performed on PBMCs. The receptors here all came from a woman in her twenties or thirties in good health and CMV-seropositive.

The chain carries TRBV4-3 and TRBJ2-7; maybe TRBD1 (6 bases). Per germline, CDR1 LGHNA and CDR2 YSLEER. V shed 0 bases and J shed 5 bases, with 17 bases lying between them. The CDR3 is 16 residues long. The CDR3 is CASSQDWGDRPHEQYF. The CDR3 nucleotides read TGCGCCAGCAGCCAAGATTGGGGAGACAGGCCCCACGAGCAGTACTTC.

V usage is TRBV5-3 and J usage is TRBJ2-3; TRBD2 might be the D (5 bases). TRBV5-3 is an open reading frame whose function is uncertain. CDR3 length: 15 amino acids. The V end was cut by 0 bases, the J end by 0 bases, with 8 bases between. CDR3 bases: TGTGCCAGAAGCTTGGCGCGGGCTAGCACAGATACGCAGTATTTT. Translation gives CARSLARASTDTQYF.

The gene calls are TRBV30 and TRBJ2-5; tentatively, D is TRBD1 (5 bases). V shed 1 base and J shed 2 bases, with 14 bases lying between them. Germline V gene sequence: CDR1 GTSNPN, CDR2 SVGIG (reference sequence). The CDR3 length is 15 residues. The CDR3 DNA reads TGTGCCTGGAGTGGTCAGGGTCTGTGGCAAGAGACCCAGTACTTC. It specifies CAWSGQGLWQETQYF.

The chain uses TRBV7-2 and TRBJ2-7, with 7 bases fitting TRBD2. The CDR3 runs 15 residues. Germline values: CDR1 SGHTA, CDR2 FQGNSA. The trim removed 2 bases at V and 3 bases at J, leaving 7 bases unmatched. The CDR3 DNA reads TGTGCCAGCAGCTTACGGGGCGGGAGAAGCTACGAGCAGTACTTC. Translated: CASSLRGGRSYEQYF.

The chain links TRBV29-1 to TRBJ1-1; 12 nucleotides align to TRBD1. Germline values: CDR1 SQVTM, CDR2 ANQGSEA. The CDR3 is 16 amino acids. The trim removed 5 bases at V and 4 bases at J, leaving 11 bases unmatched. DNA of the CDR3: TGCAGCGTTATTGGGGACAGGGGGCGAGGGAGCACTGAAGCTTTCTTT. It is translated as CSVIGDRGRGSTEAFF.

This clone has a handful of counts. This sequence joins TRBV9 and TRBJ2-5; 9 nucleotides match TRBD1. After removal of 3 bases from V and 4 bases from J, the junction contained 10 bases not matched to a gene. The CDR3 contains 16 residues. Germline V gene sequence: CDR1 SGDLS, CDR2 YYNGEE. CDR3 bases: TGTGCCAGCAGCGGACCGGGACAGGGAGGCGGAGAGACCCAGTACTTC. Its protein is CASSGPGQGGGETQYF.

V gene TRBV10-2 combines with J gene TRBJ1-3; 10 bases agree with TRBD1. V lost 2 bases to trimming and J lost 0 bases; unmatched junction nucleotides: 7. CDR1 is WSHSY, CDR2 SAAADI, per germline. This CDR3 comprises 18 residues. CDR3 protein: CASSEGGTGAISGNTIYF. The CDR3 DNA reads TGCGCCAGCAGTGAGGGCGGGACAGGGGCCATCTCTGGAAACACCATATATTTT.